The 20 T cell receptor beta chains in this list originate from one sample, sequenced in a study of regulatory and conventional T cells in RAG deficiency. Measured with immunoSEQ multiplex PCR; TCRdb has only the in-frame clones, and not every one. The table shows around 30,000 clones, with about 91% occurring only once. These same data were also listed under a study on regulatory T cells. That work states: Amplification used 52 TRBV primers and 13 TRBJ primers.

Sequenced material: CD8+ T cells sorted from blood. These receptors originate from a human donor in good health.

The chain carries TRBV7-8 and TRBJ1-1, with TRBD1 matching over 12 bases. CDR1 is SGHVS and CDR2 is FQNEAQ in the germline V gene. The V and J ends lost 6 bases and 4 bases, in that order; junction bases with no gene match: 3. The CDR3 covers 14 residues. CDR3 in DNA: TGTGCCAGCAGGCGGGACAGGGGGCCCACTGAAGCTTTCTTT. Translated: CASRRDRGPTEAFF.

V gene TRBV5-1 combines with J gene TRBJ2-5, with D perhaps TRBD1 or TRBD2 (6 bases each). CDR3 length: 14 amino acids. In germline, CDR1 is SGHRS, CDR2 YFSETQ. V dropped 4 bases and J dropped 4 bases, with 14 bases sitting between them. This CDR3 is CASSPSGARETQYF. The CDR3 bases are TGCGCCAGCAGCCCCTCGGGGGCCAGAGAGACCCAGTACTTC. Full variable domain (remainder filled in from reference TRBV5-1 and TRBJ2-5): KAGVTQTPRYLIKTRGQQVTLSCSPISGHRSVSWYQQTPGQGLQFLFEYFSETQRNKGNFPGRFSGRQFSNSRSEMNVSTLELGDSALYLCASSPSGARETQYFGPGTRLLVL.

The CDR3 here is CAWKLPLQNTGELFF. DNA of the CDR3: TGTGCCTGGAAATTGCCGCTACAGAACACCGGGGAGCTGTTTTTT. The J gene is TRBJ2-2, the V gene TRBV30; D uncertain. Trimming cost V 4 bases and J 1 base, with 13 bases left between them. From germline, CDR1 is GTSNPN and CDR2 SVGIG (reference sequence). The CDR3 totals 15 residues.

This clone was detected only once. The CDR3 bases are TGTGCCAGCAGTGAGGGGACTAGCGGGAGCACAGATACGCAGTATTTT. Translated: CASSEGTSGSTDTQYF. The chain recombines TRBV6-4 with TRBJ2-3; the match to TRBD2 covers 12 bases. J was trimmed by 0 bases and V by 3 bases; bases with no gene match: 1. The CDR3 is 16 amino acids. Germline V gene sequence: CDR1 MRHNA, CDR2 SNTAGT.

A single count supports this clone. This chain uses TRBV2 with TRBJ2-1; possible D gene TRBD1, 6 bases. V lost 8 bases and J 6 bases, leaving 17 bases between the germline ends. This CDR3 spans 14 amino acids. The germline V gene has CDR1 SNHLY and CDR2 FYNNEI. The CDR3 spells CASHSKTGANEQFF. CDR3 in DNA: TGTGCCAGCCACTCTAAGACAGGAGCCAATGAGCAGTTCTTC.

This clone appeared a single time. This chain connects TRBV6-5 to TRBJ1-2; tentative D call: TRBD1 (5 bases). V lost 6 bases, J lost 0 bases, and 14 bases lay in between. Germline lookup yields CDR1 MNHEY and CDR2 SVGAGI. CDR3 length equals 15 residues. The CDR3 DNA sequence: TGTGCCAGCAGGCGGACAAATGAGGCTAACTATGGCTACACCTTC. It is translated as CASRRTNEANYGYTF.

This chain links TRBV9 with TRBJ2-7, with 9 bases identical to TRBD2. Germline CDR1 and CDR2: SGDLS and YYNGEE. Trimming took 5 bases from V and 1 from J; bases not matched to a gene: 4. The CDR3 loop spans 14 amino acids. CDR3 region: CASSSGGPSYEQYF. As DNA, the CDR3 is TGTGCCAGCAGTAGCGGGGGACCTTCCTACGAGCAGTACTTC.

As regards this clone: At one of its ends the junction is not consistent with the germline gene, which may arise from a read error. V usage is TRBV10-2 and J usage is TRBJ1-1, with TRBD1 identical over 7 bases. Germline CDR1 WSHSY, CDR2 SAAADI. The CDR3 spans 15 residues. CDR3 loop: CASSPPGQLNTEAFF. The CDR3 DNA sequence: TGTGCCAGCAGCCCACCGGGACAGCTGAACACTGAAGCTTTCTTT.

The chain links TRBV14 to TRBJ1-2; TRBD1 matches at 8 bases. CDR1 is SGHDN and CDR2 is FVKESK in the germline V gene. The J segment lost 3 bases and the V segment lost 3 bases, leaving 3 bases of the junction unmatched. The CDR3 is 14 amino acids. The CDR3: CASSHRGPYYGYTF. The DNA of the CDR3 is TGTGCCAGCAGCCACAGGGGGCCATACTATGGCTACACCTTC.

The V call is TRBV2, the J call TRBJ2-1; D is unclear. Germline values: CDR1 SNHLY, CDR2 FYNNEI. The CDR3 has 12 residues. The germline V and J ends were trimmed by 3 bases and 12 bases, with 12 bases remaining between them. The chain's CDR3 is CASSEEPWGQFF. Written as DNA, the CDR3 is TGTGCCAGCAGTGAGGAACCCTGGGGGCAGTTCTTC.

This sequence joins TRBV30 and TRBJ1-4; D might be TRBD1 (6 bases). The V end lost 0 bases, the J end lost 8 bases, and 22 bases lay between the germline ends. The CDR3 spans 17 residues. Germline CDR1 and CDR2: GTSNPN and SVGIG (reference sequence). CDR3: CAWSVGGAQVEGEKLFF. The CDR3 DNA is TGTGCCTGGAGTGTAGGGGGGGCCCAGGTAGAGGGCGAAAAACTGTTTTTT.

This clone came up a few times. This chain links TRBV7-3 with TRBJ1-3, with D possibly being TRBD1 (5 bases). V was clipped by 5 bases and J by 3 bases, with 8 bases between them. Looked up from germline, CDR1 is SGHTA and CDR2 is FQGTGA. CDR3 length: 13 amino acids. Here the CDR3 reads CASSLQDGNTIYF. CDR3 DNA: TGTGCCAGCAGCCTACAGGATGGAAACACCATATATTTT. Looking up the rest from reference TRBV7-3 and TRBJ1-3 gives the full variable domain: GAGVSQTPSNKVTEKGKYVELRCDPISGHTALYWYRQSLGQGPEFLIYFQGTGAADDSGLPNDRFFAVRPEGSVSTLKIQRTERGDSAVYLCASSLQDGNTIYFGEGSWLTVV.

The chain combines TRBV7-9 with TRBJ1-2; D call uncertain. The length of the CDR3 is 12 residues. Germline assignment: CDR1 SEHNR and CDR2 FQNEAQ (reference sequence). V shed 7 bases and J shed 8 bases, with 14 bases lying between them. The CDR3 DNA follows: TGTGCCAGCACCCTAGCTGAGAACGGCTACACCTTC. Amino acid sequence: CASTLAENGYTF.

This clone has only a few counts. The chain is built from TRBV7-2 and TRBJ2-7, with unresolved D. Trimming took off 5 bases at V and 7 bases at J, with 12 bases between the two ends. In germline, CDR1 is SGHTA, CDR2 FQGNSA. This CDR3 spans 12 amino acids. The CDR3 here is CASSPHAEEQYF. The CDR3 nucleotides are TGTGCCAGCAGCCCCCACGCCGAGGAGCAGTACTTC.

This chain uses TRBV29-1 with TRBJ1-2; no clear D gene. Between the trimmed V and J ends, which lost 3 bases and 5 bases, there was a span of 10 bases. The CDR3 is 12 amino acids. Germline CDR1 and CDR2: SQVTM and ANQGSEA. The CDR3 region is CSVDPQLYGYTF. The DNA for the CDR3 is TGCAGCGTTGACCCCCAGCTGTATGGCTACACCTTC.

The V and J genes are TRBV30 and TRBJ1-2; 8 bases agree with TRBD1. V gave up 3 bases and J gave up 4 bases; unmatched junction bases: 10. Germline-derived CDR1 and CDR2 are GTSNPN and SVGIG (reference sequence). This CDR3 is built from 15 residues. The chain's CDR3 is CAWRVQGALGYGYTF. CDR3 in DNA: TGTGCCTGGAGGGTCCAGGGGGCATTGGGCTATGGCTACACCTTC.

The rearrangement joins TRBV4-1 to TRBJ2-7; perhaps TRBD1 as D (6 bases). Trimming took 1 base from V and 3 from J, leaving 10 bases between them. Germline V gene lookup returns CDR1 MGHRA and CDR2 YSYEKL. CDR3 length equals 14 residues. This CDR3 reads CASSQGDRIYEQYF. The CDR3 DNA reads as TGCGCCAGCAGCCAAGGAGACAGGATCTACGAGCAGTACTTC.

V usage is TRBV29-1 and J usage is TRBJ2-1; D not certain. From germline, CDR1 is SQVTM and CDR2 ANQGSEA. The germline V and J ends were trimmed by 5 bases and 4 bases, with 18 bases remaining between them. This CDR3 comprises 15 residues. CDR3 sequence reads: CSVYISRTLYNEQFF. DNA of the CDR3: TGCAGCGTTTATATCTCTAGGACCTTATACAATGAGCAGTTCTTC.

Regarding this clone: At one boundary the junction diverges from the germline segment, which might be a read error. The genes are TRBV2 and TRBJ1-4; D unresolved. Germline V gives CDR1 SNHLY, CDR2 FYNNEI. This CDR3 contains 13 residues. CDR3 residues: CASCEEWAEKLFF. In DNA form, the CDR3 reads TGTGCCAGCTGTGAGGAGTGGGCTGAAAAACTGTTTTTT.

This rearrangement joins TRBV29-1 to TRBJ1-1; no firm D call. CDR1 and CDR2 (germline): SQVTM, ANQGSEA. V lost 3 bases and J 6 bases, leaving 11 bases between the germline ends. CDR3 length: 12 residues. The CDR3 here is CSVDGPGSEAFF. Written as DNA, the CDR3 is TGCAGCGTTGATGGACCTGGCTCTGAAGCTTTCTTT.